The 19 T cell receptor beta chains below all came from one sample that was sequenced in a study of spatial heterogeneity in lung cancer. The sample's time point: sample taken at primary tumor resection. TCRdb reprocessed the 5' RACE reads via MiXCR and lists one record per CDR3 protein. The repertoire consists of 7,300 or so distinct CDR3 sequences, with roughly 13% occurring once and the leading ten covering roughly 10%. General study results and limits: Tumor mutation count correlated with how many alpha and beta TCRs expanded intratumorally.

For these TCRs, the target antigens are not known. The sample here was lung tumor tissue, taken at surgery. These receptors were collected from a female donor with early-stage non-small cell lung cancer.

This clonotype is medium-sized in the sample. The chain uses TRBV3-1 and TRBJ1-1, with a possible D match to TRBD1 (6 bases). The V gene lost 3 bases and the J gene lost 2 bases, with 13 bases spanning the gap. The CDR3 contains 15 residues. Germline lookup yields CDR1 LGHDT and CDR2 YNNKEL (reference sequence). The CDR3 here is CASSHADRSNTEAFF. CDR3 coding DNA: TGTGCCAGCAGCCATGCGGACAGAAGTAACACTGAAGCTTTCTTT.

This clonotype came up a few times. The chain joins TRBV6-1 to TRBJ1-2; D is unresolved. There are 13 residues in the CDR3. The germline V gene has CDR1 MNHNS and CDR2 SASEGT. The V gene lost 3 bases and the J gene lost 4 bases, with 9 bases spanning the gap. CDR3 bases: TGTGCCAGCAGTGAGGCCCCCGTCTATGGCTACACCTTC. Translation gives CASSEAPVYGYTF.

This clonotype was counted ten times or more. The rearrangement links TRBV20-1 to TRBJ1-5; 9 positions match TRBD1. The germline CDR1 and CDR2 sequences are DFQATT and SNEGSKA (reference sequence). The CDR3 sequence is 15 residues long. The trim removed 4 bases at V and 4 bases at J, leaving 8 bases unmatched. The CDR3 region is CSAKRGTGPNQPQHF. CDR3 bases: TGCAGTGCTAAGAGGGGGACAGGGCCTAATCAGCCCCAGCATTTT.

Sample share makes this clonotype medium-sized. The chain combines TRBV9 with TRBJ1-2, with 8 bases fitting TRBD1. The length of the CDR3 is 18 residues. With 0 bases clipped from V and 8 bases from J, the junction kept 18 bases outside the gene matches. CDR1 is SGDLS and CDR2 is YYNGEE in the germline V gene. The CDR3 protein is CASSVGVGTGRILGGYTF. Written as DNA, the CDR3 is TGTGCCAGCAGCGTAGGGGTGGGGACAGGACGGATCCTTGGAGGCTACACCTTC.

The sample holds many counts of this clonotype. The rearrangement uses TRBV29-1 and TRBJ1-1, with D possibly being TRBD1 (5 bases). The germline V and J ends were trimmed by 4 bases and 5 bases, with 14 bases remaining between them. The germline CDR1 and CDR2 sequences are SQVTM and ANQGSEA. The CDR3 has 13 amino acids. CDR3 residues: CSVVSRVITEAFF. CDR3 nucleotide sequence: TGCAGCGTTGTTTCCAGGGTTATTACTGAAGCTTTCTTT.

By share, this clonotype ranks as medium-sized. The chain is built from TRBV15 and TRBJ2-7; 10 bases line up with TRBD1. The CDR3 has 14 residues. The germline gives CDR1 LNHNV, CDR2 YYDKDF (reference sequence). V was clipped by 6 bases and J by 4 bases; unmatched bases: 6. CDR3 loop: CATSRDRGQYEQYF. The CDR3, as DNA: TGTGCCACCAGTCGGGACAGGGGCCAATACGAGCAGTACTTC. The full variable domain, completed using reference TRBV15 and TRBJ2-7, is DAMVIQNPRYQVTQFGKPVTLSCSQTLNHNVMYWYQQKSSQAPKLLFHYYDKDFNNEADTPDNFQSRRPNTSFCFLDIRSPGLGDTAMYLCATSRDRGQYEQYFGPGTRLTVT.

This clonotype is medium-sized in the sample. The CDR3 DNA sequence: TGTGCCAGCAGCATGGGGCCAGTCGGTCAGCCCCAGCATTTT. Protein product: CASSMGPVGQPQHF. The chain links TRBV7-2 to TRBJ1-5, with a possible D match to TRBD1 (5 bases). V lost 5 bases and J 6 bases, leaving 14 bases between the germline ends. CDR1 is SGHTA, CDR2 FQGNSA, per germline. The CDR3 is made up of 14 amino acids.

Ten or more counts support this clonotype. The chain is built from TRBV7-8 and TRBJ1-2, with D unclear. V gave up 4 bases and J gave up 2 bases, with 11 bases separating them. Germline CDR1 reads SGHVS; CDR2 reads FQNEAQ. The CDR3 loop spans 14 amino acids. The CDR3 loop reads CASSYGRENYGYTF. In DNA form, the CDR3 reads TGTGCCAGCAGCTACGGACGGGAAAACTATGGCTACACCTTC.

Many counts were recorded for this clonotype. This may be a read error, as it is one base from a much larger clone. This rearrangement joins TRBV30 to TRBJ2-5; D not certain. CDR3 length: 11 residues. CDR1 and CDR2 from the germline V gene are GTSNPN and SVGIG (reference sequence). CDR3 amino acids: CAWRDTETKYF. As DNA, the CDR3 is TGTGCCTGGAGAGACACAGAGACCAAGTACTTC.

This clonotype was counted many times. The gene calls are TRBV29-1 and TRBJ2-5, with a tentative D call TRBD1 (6 bases). Trimming cost V 6 bases and J 5 bases, with 13 bases left between them. The CDR3 is 12 residues long. Germline-derived CDR1 and CDR2 are SQVTM and ANQGSEA. CDR3 nucleotide sequence: TGCAGCGTGGCCAGGGGTGGGGAGACCCAGTACTTC. The encoded protein is CSVARGGETQYF. Combining the CDR3 with reference TRBV29-1 and TRBJ2-5 gives the whole variable domain SAVISQKPSRDICQRGTSLTIQCQVDSQVTMMFWYRQQPGQSLTLIATANQGSEATYESGFVIDKFPISRPNLTFSTLTVSNMSPEDSSIYLCSVARGGETQYFGPGTRLLVL.

This clonotype is labeled as medium-sized. The chain has TRBV28 and TRBJ2-5; weak D call: TRBD2 (6 bases). The CDR3 extends over 14 amino acids. The V end was cut by 5 bases, the J end by 4 bases, with 14 bases between. The V gene's germline CDR1 is MDHEN and CDR2 SYDVKM. The CDR3 reads CASSDWRGAETQYF. In nucleotides, the CDR3 is TGTGCCAGCAGTGATTGGAGGGGCGCAGAGACCCAGTACTTC. Looking up the rest from reference TRBV28 and TRBJ2-5 gives the full variable domain: DVKVTQSSRYLVKRTGEKVFLECVQDMDHENMFWYRQDPGLGLRLIYFSYDVKMKEKGDIPEGYSVSREKKERFSLILESASTNQTSMYLCASSDWRGAETQYFGPGTRLLVL.

This clonotype is classed as medium-sized. This chain joins TRBV12-3 or TRBV12-4 and TRBJ1-5, with D perhaps TRBD1 (5 bases). The CDR3 sequence is 15 residues long. The germline V and J ends were trimmed by 6 bases and 0 bases, with 12 bases remaining between them. CDR3 in amino acids: CASRPPGPSNQPQHF. The CDR3 DNA follows: TGTGCCAGCAGACCCCCGGGGCCTAGCAATCAGCCCCAGCATTTT.

This clonotype was found many times. The V gene is TRBV7-9, the J gene TRBJ2-4; D is uncertain. CDR1 and CDR2 from the germline V gene are SEHNR and FQNEAQ (reference sequence). There are 14 residues in the CDR3. V gave up 3 bases and J gave up 9 bases, with 15 bases separating them. In DNA form, the CDR3 reads TGTGCCAGCAGCTTTGGAGAGGCCCGCGGCATTCAGTACTTC. Its translation: CASSFGEARGIQYF.

This clonotype was counted at least ten times. The chain carries TRBV7-9 and TRBJ2-5, with D perhaps assigned TRBD1 or TRBD2 (6 bases each). V was shortened by 6 bases and J by 4 bases, with 21 bases between the two germline ends. The germline V gene has CDR1 SEHNR and CDR2 FQNEAQ (reference sequence). CDR3 length equals 16 residues. The CDR3 here is CASSAGPLGGRETQYF. CDR3 sequence (DNA): TGTGCCAGCAGTGCTGGCCCGCTGGGGGGCCGAGAGACCCAGTACTTC. Full variable domain (outside the CDR3, taken from reference TRBV7-9 and TRBJ2-5): DTGVSQNPRHKITKRGQNVTFRCDPISEHNRLYWYRQTLGQGPEFLTYFQNEAQLEKSRLLSDRFSAERPKGSFSTLEIQRTEQGDSAMYLCASSAGPLGGRETQYFGPGTRLLVL.

This clonotype was counted many times. The rearrangement uses TRBV20-1 and TRBJ2-3; 8 nucleotides match TRBD2. CDR1 DFQATT and CDR2 SNEGSKA come from the germline V gene (reference sequence). The junction had 11 bases not matched to a gene; V was cut back by 3 bases and J by 6 bases. The CDR3 is 15 residues long. This CDR3 is CSASAQRGLVDTQYF. The CDR3 region has the DNA TGCAGTGCTAGTGCCCAGCGGGGGCTTGTTGATACGCAGTATTTT.

This clonotype has ten or more counts. J is TRBJ2-7 and V is TRBV27, with a weak D call TRBD1 (6 bases). CDR3 length: 15 amino acids. The germline gives CDR1 MNHEY, CDR2 SMNVEV (reference sequence). Trimming left V 5 bases short and J 5 bases short, with 19 bases between. The CDR3 spells CASSRLPPGDHEQYF. Here the CDR3 DNA reads TGTGCCAGCAGTCGACTACCCCCAGGGGACCACGAGCAGTACTTC.

At least ten counts were recorded for this clonotype. The chain carries TRBV5-4 and TRBJ2-5, with TRBD1 matching over 7 bases. CDR1 SGHNT and CDR2 YYREEE come from the germline V gene (reference sequence). V lost 4 bases to trimming and J lost 1 base; unmatched junction nucleotides: 10. The CDR3 consists of 16 residues. Here the CDR3 reads CASSRSARDSQETQYF. CDR3 DNA sequence: TGTGCCAGCAGCCGTTCCGCCCGGGACAGCCAAGAGACCCAGTACTTC.

This clonotype is medium-sized. This rearrangement joins TRBV20-1 to TRBJ2-7; perhaps TRBD1 as D (5 bases). The germline V and J ends were trimmed by 5 bases and 0 bases, with 14 bases remaining between them. The CDR3 extends over 14 amino acids. Per germline, CDR1 DFQATT and CDR2 SNEGSKA (reference sequence). CDR3: CSAAQGRSSYEQYF. As DNA, the CDR3 is TGCAGTGCTGCCCAGGGCCGAAGCTCCTACGAGCAGTACTTC.

In its sample, this clonotype ranks as medium-sized. This chain joins TRBV25-1 and TRBJ2-5; D is unclear. Germline CDR1 and CDR2: MGHDK and SYGVNS. V was cut by 3 bases and J by 4 bases, with 12 bases left in between. This CDR3 comprises 14 residues. CDR3 in amino acids: CASSEPESTETQYF. The CDR3, as DNA: TGTGCCAGCAGTGAGCCAGAGAGTACAGAGACCCAGTACTTC.